This T cell receptor beta chain comes out of a study of shared clonotypes between healthy human individuals (TCRdb year 2020). With respect to the entire study: Three men and two women, aged 18 to 49 years, made up the cohort. Between about 0.9 and 8.9 billion PBMCs per donor were obtained by leukapheresis. To increase sequencing depth and limit assay-specific biases, different laboratories used diverse techniques to prepare libraries and sequence TCR repertoires. To estimate repertoire size and how much clonotypes are shared between individuals, the study performed deep sequencing of blood TCR repertoires from about 5 healthy adults. Per donor, three plates each were used for CD4 naive and CD4 memory, two for CD8 naive, and one for CD8 memory.

The donors were healthy, HIV-negative adults who had no recently reported acute infections or vaccinations. Every donor was a Caucasian adult residing in Nashville, Tennessee, USA. CD4+ T cells were enriched through magnetic negative selection, after which naive cells were positively selected on CD45RA and the remaining negative fraction served as the memory subset. After blood collection by leukapheresis, PBMCs were isolated using Ficoll-Histopaque density gradient centrifugation and then cryopreserved in the vapor phase of liquid nitrogen. Analytical flow cytometry was used to check the purity and quantity of every magnetically sorted T cell population. From each sorted fraction, genomic DNA was isolated and quantified by UV absorbance on a Nanodrop 2000c. The junction shows trimming of 11 bases on V and 2 bases on J, and the gene matches do not reach 9 bases of it. CDR1 and CDR2 (ENHRY, SYGVKD) derive from the germline V gene. Its CDR3 holds 14 amino acids, cysteine through phenylalanine. The DNA shown is the 42-base CDR3, in frame from base 1.

General findings and caveats noted by the study authors: Only blood was sampled, and tissue TCR repertoires likely differ from those in blood. Incomplete sequencing was indicated by rarefaction of sorted-subset datasets, despite the large sequencing depth. Higher generation probabilities were observed for clonotypes shared by all four sorted-subset donors than for non-shared clonotypes. Pairwise subsampling indicated that sequencing depth was expected to affect the degree of clonotype sharing among donors. Naive subsets generally had larger estimated clonotype richness than memory subsets. Sharing across several donors was observed for approximately 4.6% of naive CD4, 3% to 4% of naive CD8, 2.3% of memory CD4, and roughly 0.4% of memory CD8 clonotypes. Because the study included a small number of donors, the genetic and exposure-history diversity represented was limited.

Using the deep immunoSEQ assay, multiplex PCR amplified TCR CDR3 regions from genomic DNA. Extracted genomic DNA from each cell subset was spread evenly across all wells of several immunoSEQ 96-well plates, with each plate serving as a replicate. For sorted subsets, each replicate PCR was loaded with 200 ng genomic DNA, equivalent to 30,000 or so T cell genomes. Purified libraries were quantified with a Qubit 3.0 fluorometer, sized on a Bioanalyzer 2100, and re-quantified with the KAPA Library Quantification kit. A separate single-read 150-cycle Illumina NextSeq 550 flow cell was used to sequence each immunoSEQ 96-well plate. In the authors' own workflow: Because only junctional sequences without quality scores were contained in the immunoSEQ output, filtering matching that applied to full-length reads could not be performed. To assign V/J genes and CDR3, sequences were annotated using PyIR, a Python wrapper for IgBLAST v1.9, with IMGT germline references. Any read was removed if the V/J assignment was weak (E-value above 1e-6), the CDR3 was missing, or the read contained stop codons, out-of-frame junctions, or ambiguous translated residues. V3J clonotypes were defined as sequences sharing the same inferred V gene, J gene, and CDR3 amino acid sequence. The percentage overlap between two repertoires was calculated by dividing the number of shared unique clonotypes by the size of the smaller repertoire. Richness of each repertoire was evaluated using RTK rarefaction, the Chao1 estimator, and Recon v2.1 estimates of unobserved clonotypes. For all TCRbeta clonotypes obtained by the gDNA method from a handful of donors, generation probabilities were computed with OLGA. TCRdb provides this immuneACCESS table in a form limited to in-frame rearrangements. Some clones are lacking; in checked studies, under half of them reflect an unresolved V gene, and why the rest are absent is not known. V and J calls and clone size come straight from that table; D and trimming were deduced from the DNA. The sample includes 2.3 million or so clones, with approximately 93% observed a single time. The biggest ten clones account for 0.39% of the sample.

Remarks on this clone: Its antigen remains undetermined. Per-base qualities were not stored, and no clone one base away is much larger.

This chain joins TRBV10-3 to TRBJ2-7, with 10 junctional bases fitting TRBD2. The clonotype was recovered from a man aged 18 to 29 in good health. Some clones in this sample may be carry-over from other donors' samples. Sequenced input: naive CD4+ T cells from PBMCs. This specimen's cell subset or site label, interpreted: CD45RA+ positively selected. The CDR3 corresponds to CAVRPGLATYEQYF. The sequence in DNA is TGTGCCGTAAGACCGGGACTAGCGACCTACGAGCAGTACTTC.